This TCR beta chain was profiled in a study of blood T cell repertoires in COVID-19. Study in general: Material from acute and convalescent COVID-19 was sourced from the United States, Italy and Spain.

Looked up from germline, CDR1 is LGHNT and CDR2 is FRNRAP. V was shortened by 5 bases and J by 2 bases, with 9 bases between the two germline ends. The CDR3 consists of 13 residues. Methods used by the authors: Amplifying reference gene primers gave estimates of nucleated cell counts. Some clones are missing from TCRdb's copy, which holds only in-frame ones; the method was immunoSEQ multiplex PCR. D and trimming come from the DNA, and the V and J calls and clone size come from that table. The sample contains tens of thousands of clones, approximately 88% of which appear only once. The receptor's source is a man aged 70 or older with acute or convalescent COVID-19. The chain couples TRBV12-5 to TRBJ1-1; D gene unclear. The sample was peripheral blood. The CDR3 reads CASGLSGNTEAFF. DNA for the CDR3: TGTGCTAGTGGTCTCTCGGGTAACACTGAAGCTTTCTTT.